The present entry profiles one T cell receptor beta chain with its context. The clone's antigen remains unknown. No base quality values were provided; no much bigger clone lies one nucleotide off. V has 6 bases trimmed and J has 4 bases trimmed; junction bases matching no gene number 11. The CDR3 spans 15 residues, from the cysteine through the phenylalanine. This entry keeps only the CDR3 DNA: 45 bases, framed from base 1. CDR1 SGDLS and CDR2 YYNGEE are derived from the germline V gene. Adults with ileal or ileocolonic Crohn's disease and an indication for ileocolonic resection were eligible for inclusion. Before DNA extraction, whole ileal mucosal biopsies were kept frozen at -80 degrees C. Genomic DNA was extracted from frozen whole biopsies with a TRizol-based method and quantified on a NanoDrop 2000 spectrophotometer. The sample originates from a study of T cell repertoires in ileal Crohn's disease (dated by TCRdb to about 2019). In the study overall: The median duration of disease was roughly 8.2 years, and at the time of surgery roughly 38% of patients were active smokers. Postoperative therapy was given to about half of the patients, with thiopurines administered to about ten patients and anti-TNF agents administered to about 20 patients. Every patient underwent surgery because of a complication, which was stricturing disease in roughly 60% of cases and penetrating disease in approximately 40%. The TCR repertoire was analysed in approximately 61 patients with Crohn's disease drawn from a prospective multicentre cohort. A total of 170 or so mucosal samples from some 50 patients were sequenced, with samples obtained at several locations on the surgical specimen and at postoperative endoscopy. A Rutgeerts score higher than i0 was the definition used for endoscopic postoperative recurrence. The study ran alongside a multicentre cohort designed to identify predictors of early endoscopic recurrence after ileocolonic resection. What the study reported, not specific to this receptor: Sorted CD8 T cells carried more high-frequency clones than CD4 T cells, suggesting mucosal expansions were mainly CD8. A significantly higher proportion of clonal expansions was observed in active smokers at surgery than in non-smokers (25.9% vs 17.9%, p=0.02). Endoscopic recurrence was linked to a higher percentage of high-frequency clones at surgery, and recurrence occurred in every patient whose clonality exceeded 26.8% (18/57). Only a subgroup of patients, of unstated size, had mucosal CD4 and CD8 T cells sorted and sequenced.

For commercial TCRB immunosequencing, approximately 460 nanograms of biopsy DNA were submitted for each sample. A two-step, amplification bias-controlled multiplex PCR was used by Adaptive Biotechnology to amplify CDR3 regions from genomic DNA. Primers for every V and J gene segment were used in the first PCR, and barcodes and Illumina adapters were added in the second PCR. CDR3 libraries were sequenced using an Illumina instrument. The paper's data handling went like this. Analysis combined the vendor-provided pipelines with custom analysis of raw data in R/Bioconductor under R version 3.3.0. Clonality, which ranges from 0 to 1, was calculated as the inverse of the normalised Shannon entropy across all productive clones. High-frequency clones were defined as the share of the repertoire taken up by the top 100 clones, keeping only clones that passed a 95% confidence test. Overlap between samples was measured with the Morisita-Horn index, while repertoire diversity was measured with the Simpson index. TCRdb retrieved this table from immuneACCESS and kept in-frame rearrangements only. Not all clones are present; in checked studies, unresolved V genes account for under half, and no reason is known for the remainder. The DNA was the basis for D and trimming; V, J and clone size are from that table. For this sample the table gives more than 25,000 clones, of which over 75% were detected only once. The top ten clones comprise under 20% of the sample.

The chain uses TRBV9 and TRBJ2-5; the central 8 bases match TRBD2. The receptor was derived from an adult with Crohn's disease. The specimen sequenced was ileal tissue. The CDR3 here reads CASTPSAGGRETQYF. The nucleotide sequence reads as follows: TGTGCCAGCACTCCGAGCGCGGGAGGTCGAGAGACCCAGTACTTC.